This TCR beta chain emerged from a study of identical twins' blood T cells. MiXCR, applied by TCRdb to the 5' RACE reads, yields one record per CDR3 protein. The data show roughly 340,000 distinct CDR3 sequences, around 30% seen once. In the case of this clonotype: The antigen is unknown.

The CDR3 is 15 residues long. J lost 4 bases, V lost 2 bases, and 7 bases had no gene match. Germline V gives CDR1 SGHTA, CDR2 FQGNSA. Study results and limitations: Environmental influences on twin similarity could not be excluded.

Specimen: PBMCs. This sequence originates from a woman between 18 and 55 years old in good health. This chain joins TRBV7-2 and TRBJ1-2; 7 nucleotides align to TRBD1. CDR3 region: CASSLSWDSSYGYTF. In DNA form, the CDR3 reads TGTGCCAGCAGCTTATCCTGGGACAGCAGCTATGGCTACACCTTC.